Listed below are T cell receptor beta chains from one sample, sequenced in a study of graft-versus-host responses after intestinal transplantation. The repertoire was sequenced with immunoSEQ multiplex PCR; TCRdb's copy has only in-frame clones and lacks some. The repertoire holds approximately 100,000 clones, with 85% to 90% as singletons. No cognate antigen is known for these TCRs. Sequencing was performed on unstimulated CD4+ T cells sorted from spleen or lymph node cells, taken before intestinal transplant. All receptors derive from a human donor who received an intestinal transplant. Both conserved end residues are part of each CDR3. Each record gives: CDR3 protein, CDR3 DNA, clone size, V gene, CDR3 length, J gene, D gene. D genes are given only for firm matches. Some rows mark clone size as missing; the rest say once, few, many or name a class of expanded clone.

CASSSGTGGSWDQPQHF TGTGCCAGCAGCTCCGGGACAGGGGGTTCTTGGGATCAGCCCCAGCATTTT NA TRBV7-8 17 TRBJ1-5 TRBD1
CASSPRAQETQYF TGTGCCAGCAGCCCCCGAGCCCAAGAGACCCAGTACTTC once TRBV7-3 13 TRBJ2-5 NA
CASSPGGQGFQGYTF TGTGCCAGCAGCCCAGGGGGACAGGGATTTCAGGGCTACACCTTC NA TRBV13 15 TRBJ1-2 TRBD1
CASSPTSGGPYADTQYF TGCGCCAGCAGCCCTACTAGCGGGGGGCCCTACGCAGATACGCAGTATTTT once TRBV5-1 17 TRBJ2-3 TRBD2
CASSENAVPTDTQYF TGCGCCAGCAGTGAGAACGCAGTTCCCACAGATACGCAGTATTTT NA TRBV10-1 15 TRBJ2-3 NA
CASSGATGVAFF TGCGCCAGCAGTGGGGCGACGGGGGTCGCTTTCTTT NA TRBV10-1 12 TRBJ1-1 NA
CAISDRVDNEQFF TGTGCCATCAGTGACAGGGTGGACAATGAGCAGTTCTTC NA TRBV10-3 13 TRBJ2-1 NA
CASTYRDSSTDTQYF TGTGCCAGCACTTACCGGGACTCCAGCACAGATACGCAGTATTTT NA TRBV19 15 TRBJ2-3 NA
CSVEGGSTDTQYF TGCAGCGTGGAGGGGGGGAGCACAGATACGCAGTATTTT NA TRBV29-1 13 TRBJ2-3 NA
CASSLAGYGYTF TGTGCCAGCAGCTTAGCCGGCTATGGCTACACCTTC NA TRBV11-1 12 TRBJ1-2 NA
CATPRRGGSEQYF TGTGCCACCCCCAGGAGAGGGGGATCCGAGCAGTACTTC once TRBV6-1 13 TRBJ2-7 NA
CASSPGILISNQPQHF TGTGCCAGCAGTCCCGGGATCTTAATTAGCAATCAGCCCCAGCATTTT NA TRBV6-6 16 TRBJ1-5 NA
CASMPLGGTGRNYEQYF TGTGCCAGCATGCCACTAGGGGGGACAGGGAGGAACTACGAGCAGTACTTC NA TRBV9 17 TRBJ2-7 TRBD1
CASSVGLNGGTGELFF TGTGCCAGCAGCGTAGGTTTGAATGGCGGCACCGGGGAGCTGTTTTTT NA TRBV9 16 TRBJ2-2 NA
CASRTPGLGLYEQYF TGTGCCAGCAGGACCCCGGGACTGGGACTCTACGAGCAGTACTTC NA TRBV6-1 15 TRBJ2-7 NA
CASSKRQGARENEAFF TGTGCCAGCAGCAAACGACAGGGGGCACGGGAGAATGAAGCTTTCTTT NA TRBV7-8 16 TRBJ1-1 TRBD1
CASSESAGALSPYF TGTGCCAGCAGTGAATCGGCGGGGGCCCTTTCCCCGTACTTC NA TRBV2 14 TRBJ2-7 NA
CARGAGGGAQTQYF TGTGCCCGGGGAGCGGGCGGGGGGGCTCAGACCCAGTACTTC NA TRBV6-6 14 TRBJ2-5 TRBD2
CASSRTSGGNTGELFF TGCGCCAGCAGCCGCACTAGCGGGGGGAACACCGGGGAGCTGTTTTTT NA TRBV4-1 16 TRBJ2-2 TRBD2
CASRLADHASTDTQYF TGTGCCAGCAGACTAGCCGATCACGCTAGCACAGATACGCAGTATTTT NA TRBV2 16 TRBJ2-3 NA
CASSETLVSNQPQHF TGTGCCAGCAGTGAGACACTTGTTAGCAATCAGCCCCAGCATTTT NA TRBV6-1 15 TRBJ1-5 NA
CASSPTSGGALATGELFF TGTGCCAGCAGCCCGACTAGCGGGGGGGCATTAGCCACCGGGGAGCTGTTTTTT NA TRBV7-3 18 TRBJ2-2 TRBD2
CASSLGSLTLTSSYGYTF TGTGCCAGCAGCTTGGGGTCCCTAACCCTTACCTCCTCTTATGGCTACACCTTC NA TRBV5-6 18 TRBJ1-2 NA
CASSQGGSGGMKETQYF TGTGCCAGCAGCCAAGGTGGAAGCGGGGGGATGAAAGAGACCCAGTACTTC NA TRBV4-2 17 TRBJ2-5 TRBD2
CASSGRAGGRYF TGTGCCAGCAGTGGGAGGGCGGGGGGCCGGTATTTT NA TRBV2 12 TRBJ2-3 TRBD2